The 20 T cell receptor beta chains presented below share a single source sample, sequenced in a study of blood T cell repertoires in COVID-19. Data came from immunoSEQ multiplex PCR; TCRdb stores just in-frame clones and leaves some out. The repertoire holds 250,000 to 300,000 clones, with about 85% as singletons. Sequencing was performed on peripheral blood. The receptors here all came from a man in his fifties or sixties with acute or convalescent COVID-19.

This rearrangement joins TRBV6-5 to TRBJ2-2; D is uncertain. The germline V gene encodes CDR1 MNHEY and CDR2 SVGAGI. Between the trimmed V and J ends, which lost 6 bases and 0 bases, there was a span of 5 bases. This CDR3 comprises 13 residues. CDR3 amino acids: CASRETNTGELFF. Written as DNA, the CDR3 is TGTGCCAGCAGAGAGACGAACACCGGGGAGCTGTTTTTT.

The chain's CDR3 is CASSVEITIGGTDTQYF. The CDR3 bases are TGTGCCAGCAGCGTAGAGATTACTATAGGTGGGACAGATACGCAGTATTTT. This chain links TRBV9 with TRBJ2-3; D remains ambiguous. CDR1 is SGDLS, CDR2 YYNGEE, per germline. The CDR3 contains 17 residues. V lost 0 bases to trimming and J lost 3 bases, with 17 bases between them.

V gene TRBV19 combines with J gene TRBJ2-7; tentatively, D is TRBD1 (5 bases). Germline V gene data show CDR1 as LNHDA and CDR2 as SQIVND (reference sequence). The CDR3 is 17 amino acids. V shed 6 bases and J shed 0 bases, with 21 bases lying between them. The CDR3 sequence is CASRIIDSRFDSYEQYF. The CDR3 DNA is TGTGCCAGTAGAATCATCGACAGCCGATTCGACTCCTACGAGCAGTACTTC. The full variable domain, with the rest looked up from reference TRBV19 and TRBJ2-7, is DGGITQSPKYLFRKEGQNVTLSCEQNLNHDAMYWYRQDPGQGLRLIYYSQIVNDFQKGDIAEGYSVSREKKESFPLTVTSAQKNPTAFYLCASRIIDSRFDSYEQYFGPGTRLTVT.

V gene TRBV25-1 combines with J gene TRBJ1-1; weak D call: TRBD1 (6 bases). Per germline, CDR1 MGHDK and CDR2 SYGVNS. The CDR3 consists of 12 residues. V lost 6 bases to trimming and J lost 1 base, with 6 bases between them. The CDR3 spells CASRQGNTEAFF. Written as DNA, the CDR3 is TGTGCCAGCAGACAGGGGAACACTGAAGCTTTCTTT.

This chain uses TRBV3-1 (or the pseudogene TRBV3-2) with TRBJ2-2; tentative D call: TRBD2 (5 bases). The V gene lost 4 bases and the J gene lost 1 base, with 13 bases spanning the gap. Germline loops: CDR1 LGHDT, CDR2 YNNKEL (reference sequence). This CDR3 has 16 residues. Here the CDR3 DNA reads TGTGCCAGCAGCCTGGGAGCGGCTAGGAACACCGGGGAGCTGTTTTTT. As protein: CASSLGAARNTGELFF.

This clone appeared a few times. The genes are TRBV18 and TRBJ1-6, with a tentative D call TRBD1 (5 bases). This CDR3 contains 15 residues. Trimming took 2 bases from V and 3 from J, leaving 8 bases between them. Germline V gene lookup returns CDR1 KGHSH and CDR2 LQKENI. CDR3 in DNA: TGTGCCAGCTCACCAGGGGGAGGCTATAATTCACCCCTCCACTTT. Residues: CASSPGGGYNSPLHF.

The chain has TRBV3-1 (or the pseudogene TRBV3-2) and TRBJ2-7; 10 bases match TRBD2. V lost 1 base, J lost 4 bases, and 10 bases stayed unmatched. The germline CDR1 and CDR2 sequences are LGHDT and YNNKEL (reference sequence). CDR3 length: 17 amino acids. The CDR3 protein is CASSQVSSGGAFYEQYF. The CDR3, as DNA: TGTGCCAGCAGCCAAGTTTCCAGCGGGGGGGCCTTTTACGAGCAGTACTTC.

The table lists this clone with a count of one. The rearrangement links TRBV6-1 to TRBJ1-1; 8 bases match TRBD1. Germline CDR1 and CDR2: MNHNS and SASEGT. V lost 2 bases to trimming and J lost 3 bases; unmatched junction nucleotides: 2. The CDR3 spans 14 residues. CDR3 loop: CASSELQGDTEAFF. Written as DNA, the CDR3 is TGTGCCAGCAGTGAATTACAGGGGGACACTGAAGCTTTCTTT.

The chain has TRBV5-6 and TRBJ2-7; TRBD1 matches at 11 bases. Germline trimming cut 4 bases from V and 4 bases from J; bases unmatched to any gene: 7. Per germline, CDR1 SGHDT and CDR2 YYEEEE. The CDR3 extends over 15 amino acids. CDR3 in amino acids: CASSAWTGGGYEQYF. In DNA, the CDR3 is TGTGCCAGCAGCGCATGGACAGGGGGCGGGTACGAGCAGTACTTC.

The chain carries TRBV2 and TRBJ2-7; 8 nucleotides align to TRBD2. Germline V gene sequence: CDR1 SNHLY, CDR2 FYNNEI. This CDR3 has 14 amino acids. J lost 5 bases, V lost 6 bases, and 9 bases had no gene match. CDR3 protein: CASRDSGAVHEQYF. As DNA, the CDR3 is TGTGCCAGCAGGGATAGCGGGGCCGTTCACGAGCAGTACTTC.

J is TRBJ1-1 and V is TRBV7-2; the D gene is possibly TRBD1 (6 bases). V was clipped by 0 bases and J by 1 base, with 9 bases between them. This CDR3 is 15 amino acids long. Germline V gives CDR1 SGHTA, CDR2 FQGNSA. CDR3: CASSLAGARNTEAFF. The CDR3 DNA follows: TGTGCCAGCAGCTTAGCGGGGGCTCGGAACACTGAAGCTTTCTTT.

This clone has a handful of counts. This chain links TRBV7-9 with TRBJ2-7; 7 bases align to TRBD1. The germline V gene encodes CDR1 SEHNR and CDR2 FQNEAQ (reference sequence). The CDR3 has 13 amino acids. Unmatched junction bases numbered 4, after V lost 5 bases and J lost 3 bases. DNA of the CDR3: TGTGCCAGCAGCCCGCGGACAGGCTACGAGCAGTACTTC. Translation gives CASSPRTGYEQYF.

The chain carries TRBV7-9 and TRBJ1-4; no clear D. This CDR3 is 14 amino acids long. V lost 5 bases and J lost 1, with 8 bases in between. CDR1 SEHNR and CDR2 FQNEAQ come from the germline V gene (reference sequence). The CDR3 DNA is TGTGCCAGCAGCACCAGTGTAACTAATGAAAAACTGTTTTTT. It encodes CASSTSVTNEKLFF.

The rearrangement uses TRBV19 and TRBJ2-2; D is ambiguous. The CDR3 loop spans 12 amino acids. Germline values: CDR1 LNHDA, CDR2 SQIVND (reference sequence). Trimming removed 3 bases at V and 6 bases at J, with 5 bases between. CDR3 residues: CASSMRAGELFF. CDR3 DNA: TGTGCCAGTAGTATGAGAGCCGGGGAGCTGTTTTTT.

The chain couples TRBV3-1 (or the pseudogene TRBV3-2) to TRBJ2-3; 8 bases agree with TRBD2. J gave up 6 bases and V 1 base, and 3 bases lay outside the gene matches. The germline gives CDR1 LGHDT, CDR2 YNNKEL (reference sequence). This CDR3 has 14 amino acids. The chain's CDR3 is CASSQGTSKDTQYF. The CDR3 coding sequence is TGTGCCAGCAGCCAAGGGACTAGCAAGGATACGCAGTATTTT.

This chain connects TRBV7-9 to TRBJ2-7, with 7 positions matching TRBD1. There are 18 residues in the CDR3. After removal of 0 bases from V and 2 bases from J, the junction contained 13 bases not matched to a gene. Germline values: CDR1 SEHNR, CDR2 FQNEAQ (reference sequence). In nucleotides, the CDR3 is TGTGCCAGCAGCTTAGCGGGTGGGGACAGCCGGGGTCCCTACGAGCAGTACTTC. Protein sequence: CASSLAGGDSRGPYEQYF.

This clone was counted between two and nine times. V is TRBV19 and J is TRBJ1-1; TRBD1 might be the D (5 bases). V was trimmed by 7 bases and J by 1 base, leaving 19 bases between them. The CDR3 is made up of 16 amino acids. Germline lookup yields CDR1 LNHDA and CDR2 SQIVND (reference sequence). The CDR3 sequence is CASTMGGAGWNTEAFF. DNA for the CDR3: TGTGCCAGTACCATGGGAGGGGCAGGGTGGAACACTGAAGCTTTCTTT.

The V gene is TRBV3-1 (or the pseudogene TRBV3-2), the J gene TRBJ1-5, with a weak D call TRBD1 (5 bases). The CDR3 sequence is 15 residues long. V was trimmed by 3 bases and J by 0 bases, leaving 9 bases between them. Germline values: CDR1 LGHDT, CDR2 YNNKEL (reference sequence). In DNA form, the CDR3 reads TGTGCCAGCAGCCAGGGAGGACATAGCAATCAGCCCCAGCATTTT. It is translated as CASSQGGHSNQPQHF.

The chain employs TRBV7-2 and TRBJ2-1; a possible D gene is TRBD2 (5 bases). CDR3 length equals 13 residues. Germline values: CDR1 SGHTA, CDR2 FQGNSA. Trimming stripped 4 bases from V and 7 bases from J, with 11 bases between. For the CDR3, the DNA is TGTGCCAGCAGCTCACTAGTTAAGAATGAGCAGTTCTTC. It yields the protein CASSSLVKNEQFF.

The DNA of the CDR3 is TGTGCCAGCAGTTTATCCGCTAGCACAATCTACAATGAGCAGTTCTTC. Protein product: CASSLSASTIYNEQFF. The chain employs TRBV27 and TRBJ2-1, with a tentative D call TRBD2 (5 bases). The CDR3 is 16 amino acids. Per germline, CDR1 MNHEY and CDR2 SMNVEV (reference sequence). V gave up 0 bases and J gave up 3 bases, with 12 bases separating them.